This T cell receptor (beta chain) was retrieved from a study of beta chain features in type 1 diabetes (dated by TCRdb to the late 2010s). The study in broad terms: Mean age, gender distribution, total cell number and subset yield were not different between patients and healthy donors. Across all samples, 107,917,701 sorted cells were examined, and cell number per subset correlated strongly with RNA yield. In the study, TCRB repertoires of sorted circulating CD4+ T cell subsets from recently diagnosed type 1 diabetes patients were compared with those of matched healthy donors. Regulatory and stem cell-like memory subsets were isolated from only 8 patients and about eight healthy donors, whereas naive and central memory subsets came from all 28 donors. The investigation overall reported the following: Fewer insertions and more nucleotide deletions at VDJ recombination sites were observed in patients with type 1 diabetes, implying thymic rearrangement abnormalities. A moderate but significant shortening of TCRB CDR3 length was observed in type 1 diabetes patients in all four CD4+ subsets. Because cDNA rather than genomic DNA was sequenced, highly expressing activated cells could have been over-represented, although no difference in activation and CD3 levels was found between groups. PCR may preferentially amplify shorter templates, but because patient and control samples were amplified and corrected together, any resulting skew would affect both groups equally. Only small numbers of individuals were included in the HLA sub-analyses, which left unresolved whether HLA type had any influence on TCRB rearrangement. Naive, central memory and regulatory TCRB repertoires appeared to be more alike among patients than among healthy donors.

Remarks on this clone: Its antigen remains undetermined. The input lacks base qualities; no much larger clone sits a single base away.

Each donor gave one peripheral blood draw, averaging about 100 mL, which was collected into heparinised tubes. Naive, central memory, regulatory and stem cell-like memory CD4+ T cells were sorted on a BD FACSAria II using a panel including CD45RO, CCR7, CD25, CD127, CD95 and CD27. All sorted populations exceeded 95% purity. Right away, PBMCs were isolated by Lymphoprep density gradient centrifugation and were stained directly, with no culture step. So that batch effects would be minimized, each experiment stained and sorted samples in pairs, pairing one healthy donor with one patient. All of the isolated RNA was reverse transcribed with the High Capacity cDNA Reverse Transcription Kit, so expressed TCRB transcripts were sequenced. Deep immunoSEQ sequencing was performed on naive, central memory and regulatory T cell samples, with an average of around 3.4 million total reads per sample. After sorted cells were lysed in RLT buffer, RNA was extracted with DNase-treated RNeasy Micro or Mini kits, with the choice depending on cell number. To prevent cross-contamination, every cell subset was processed on its own, while patient and healthy donor samples were processed together. TCRB sequences were amplified from cDNA with the immunoSEQ multiplex PCR, producing 87-bp fragments spanning the CDR3 region. Sequencing of the amplicons was performed on the Illumina HiSeq platform. The authors' analysis ran thus. PCR bias was corrected computationally using synthetic template baselines, and reads within Hamming distance 2 were collapsed, with unmergeable singletons discarded. Reads were aligned against IMGT so that V, D and J genes, CDR3 length and insertions or deletions at six rearrangement sites could be assigned. Within each subset, clonotype counts were normalized to sorted cell number, and only after that were true diversity and Gini coefficients computed with the tcR R package. Repertoire sharing was quantified using the overlap coefficient calculated on TCRB nucleotide sequences. TCRdb's version of the immuneACCESS table is confined to in-frame rearrangements and falls short of the full clone set. An unresolved V gene accounts for under half of the shortfall where checked; the remainder is of unknown origin. V, J and clone size reflect that table, while D and trimming were determined from the DNA. The sample table contains about 150,000 clones; only one count was recorded for 9% of them. The ten largest clones represent roughly 0.7% of the sample.

The CDR3 runs 16 amino acids, cysteine and phenylalanine included. Only the CDR3 part of the read is kept: 48 bases, read in frame from the first base. V is cut by 0 bases and J by 7 bases, and the space between the germline ends is 15 bases. The germline V gene gives CDR1 as LGHNA and CDR2 as YNFKEQ. This chain is built from TRBV4-2 and TRBJ2-2, with an unclear D gene assignment. The clonotype comes from a woman aged 25 to 39 with type 1 diabetes. What was sequenced was central memory CD4+ T cells from blood. The nucleotide sequence is given as TGTGCCAGCAGCCAAGAACTGACTCTTCGGAGCGGGGAGCTGTTTTTT. Its product reads: CASSQELTLRSGELFF.